What follows describes a single T cell receptor beta chain. The germline gene is not matched at one end of the junction; a read error may be the cause. Researchers generated TCR beta cDNA from about 500 ng of total RNA, relying on a constant-region primer. Slightly modified ARM-PCR, run as three nested multiplex PCR rounds, produced the TCR beta libraries. TRBV1-TRBV30 forward and Cbeta reverse primers drove the first two approximately 10-cycle rounds. MiXCR, run by TCRdb on the multiplex PCR reads, gives a single entry per CDR3 protein. This table holds 250,000 to 400,000 distinct CDR3 sequences, about 60% found once. Germline V CDR1 and CDR2: SGHAT, FQDESV (reference sequence). The CDR3 is 15 amino acids. Extraction also yielded germline DNA, while blood RNA was obtained from unsorted whole blood. This sample is drawn from a study of tumor-infiltrating lymphocytes in primary liver carcinoma.

The chain employs TRBV11-1 and TRBJ2-3, with D perhaps matching TRBD2 (5 bases). Sequencing input: peripheral blood. The TCR sequence derives from a man aged 40-55 years with primary liver carcinoma and hepatitis B virus infection. The CDR3: CASSLLRESTDTQYF. DNA of the CDR3: TGTGCTAGCAGTTTACTGAGGGAGAGCACAGATACGCAGTATTTT. The complete variable domain, with remaining parts taken from reference TRBV11-1 and TRBJ2-3, reads EAEVAQSPRYKITEKSQAVAFWCDPISGHATLYWYRQILGQGPELLVQFQDESVVDDSQLPKDRFSAERLKGVDSTLKIQPAELGDSAMYLCASSLLRESTDTQYFGPGTRLTVL.